The 3 T cell receptor beta chains presented below share a single source sample, sequenced in a study of OX40 agonist ivuxolimab in advanced cancers. Method: immunoSEQ multiplex PCR; TCRdb's copy keeps in-frame clones and lacks some. The data hold more than 50,000 clones, with over 65% observed a single time. The sample was CD4+ or CD8+ T cells sorted from blood, taken in a trial of the OX40 agonist ivuxolimab. These TCRs come from an adult with an advanced solid tumor such as melanoma, head and neck, liver or kidney cancer.

The rearrangement uses TRBV19 and TRBJ1-3; the D is unclear. Germline CDR1 LNHDA, CDR2 SQIVND (reference sequence). Trimming took off 5 bases at V and 0 bases at J, with 11 bases between the two ends. This CDR3 is built from 15 residues. CDR3 region: CASSYQFISGNTIYF. CDR3 DNA sequence: TGTGCCAGTAGTTACCAGTTTATCTCTGGAAACACCATATATTTT.

The chain links TRBV5-1 to TRBJ1-2; TRBD1 agrees at 10 bases. The V segment lost 2 bases and the J segment 6 bases; nucleotides outside the gene matches: 10. Per germline, CDR1 SGHRS and CDR2 YFSETQ. The CDR3 extends over 16 amino acids. This CDR3 reads CASSFLGQGSSDGYTF. CDR3 in DNA: TGCGCCAGCAGCTTTCTGGGACAGGGGAGTTCGGATGGCTACACCTTC.

This clone has only a few counts. The chain has TRBV10-3 and TRBJ2-2; tentative D call: TRBD2 (6 bases). Germline CDR1 reads ENHRY; CDR2 reads SYGVKD. The CDR3 sequence is 16 residues long. Trimming removed 2 bases from V and 6 bases from J, with 16 bases in between. CDR3 region: CAISEPGLPGAGELFF. The CDR3 DNA reads as TGTGCCATCAGTGAGCCGGGCCTCCCGGGGGCCGGGGAGCTGTTTTTT.